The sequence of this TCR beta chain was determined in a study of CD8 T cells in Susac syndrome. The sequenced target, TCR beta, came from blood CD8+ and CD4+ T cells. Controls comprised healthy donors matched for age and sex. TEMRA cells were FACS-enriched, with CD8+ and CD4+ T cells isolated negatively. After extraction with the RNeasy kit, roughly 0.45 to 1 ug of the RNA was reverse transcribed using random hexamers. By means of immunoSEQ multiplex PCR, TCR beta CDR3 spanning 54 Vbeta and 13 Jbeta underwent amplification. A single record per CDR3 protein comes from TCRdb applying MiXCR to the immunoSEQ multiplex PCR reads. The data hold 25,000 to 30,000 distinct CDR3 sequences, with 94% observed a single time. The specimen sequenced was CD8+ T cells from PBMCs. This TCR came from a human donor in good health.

CDR3 coding DNA: TGTGCCAGCAGTCCCGACAGGGCTGAAAAACTGTTTTTT. Its translation is CASSPDRAEKLFF. The V gene is TRBV6-5, the J gene TRBJ1-4, with 7 bases fitting TRBD1. The CDR3 totals 13 residues. After removal of 5 bases from V and 7 bases from J, the junction contained 4 bases not matched to a gene. Germline V gene data show CDR1 as MNHEY and CDR2 as SVGAGI.